This is a list of T cell receptor beta chains from one sample in a study of blood T cells in healthy people across ages. MiXCR, run by TCRdb on the 5' RACE reads, gives a single entry per CDR3 protein. The table shows nearly 800,000 distinct CDR3 sequences, with about 56% occurring only once. The sequenced sample consisted of blood. The receptors originated from a man aged 35 to 55 in good health. CDR3s include the opening cysteine and the closing phenylalanine or tryptophan. The order of the fields is V gene, clone size, D gene, J gene, CDR3 protein, CDR3 DNA. A D gene is named only where the DNA matches it firmly. The size field is filled for only some rows; it gives once, few, many or a size class.

v_call: TRBV4-3; clone_size: .; d_call: TRBD1; j_call: TRBJ2-7; cdr3_aa: CASSHHRGNEQYF; cdr3_nt: TGCGCCAGCAGCCACCACAGGGGGAACGAGCAGTACTTC
v_call: TRBV7-9; clone_size: few; d_call: .; j_call: TRBJ2-1; cdr3_aa: CASSLTAARLEQFF; cdr3_nt: TGTGCCAGCAGCTTAACAGCCGCCCGGCTGGAGCAGTTCTTC
v_call: TRBV11-2; clone_size: .; d_call: TRBD1; j_call: TRBJ2-1; cdr3_aa: CASSLTTGQGNEQFF; cdr3_nt: TGTGCCAGCAGCTTAACGACAGGGCAGGGGAATGAGCAGTTCTTC
v_call: TRBV27; clone_size: .; d_call: TRBD2; j_call: TRBJ2-5; cdr3_aa: CASSPLAGGPSSQYF; cdr3_nt: TGTGCCAGCAGTCCCCTAGCGGGGGGGCCTTCGTCCCAGTACTTC
v_call: TRBV29-1; clone_size: .; d_call: TRBD1; j_call: TRBJ2-3; cdr3_aa: CSVDWDRGATDTQYF; cdr3_nt: TGCAGCGTCGACTGGGACAGGGGTGCGACAGATACGCAGTATTTT
v_call: TRBV6-6; clone_size: .; d_call: TRBD1; j_call: TRBJ2-7; cdr3_aa: CASSKGQGQAYEQYF; cdr3_nt: TGTGCCAGCAGTAAAGGACAGGGGCAGGCCTACGAGCAGTACTTC
v_call: TRBV29-1; clone_size: .; d_call: .; j_call: TRBJ2-1; cdr3_aa: CSARPRRQGREQFF; cdr3_nt: TGCAGTGCACGCCCGCGCCGTCAGGGTCGTGAGCAGTTCTTC
v_call: TRBV20-1; clone_size: .; d_call: .; j_call: TRBJ2-2; cdr3_aa: CSATGGPGGELFF; cdr3_nt: TGCAGTGCCACCGGAGGTCCGGGCGGGGAGCTGTTTTTT
v_call: TRBV5-1; clone_size: few; d_call: .; j_call: TRBJ2-4; cdr3_aa: CASSLTSDPGLGNIQYF; cdr3_nt: TGCGCCAGCAGCCTGACATCGGACCCAGGTTTAGGTAACATTCAGTACTTC
v_call: TRBV6-6; clone_size: .; d_call: TRBD2; j_call: TRBJ2-7; cdr3_aa: CASSSLAGTSGEQYF; cdr3_nt: TGTGCCAGCAGTTCATTAGCGGGGACCTCGGGAGAGCAGTACTTC
v_call: TRBV4-2; clone_size: few; d_call: .; j_call: TRBJ1-2; cdr3_aa: CASSHPGHGEYGYTF; cdr3_nt: TGTGCCAGCAGCCACCCGGGGCACGGGGAGTATGGCTACACCTTC
v_call: TRBV28; clone_size: .; d_call: TRBD2; j_call: TRBJ2-1; cdr3_aa: CASSRAGVGEQFF; cdr3_nt: TGTGCCAGCAGCAGAGCGGGGGTGGGTGAGCAGTTCTTC
v_call: TRBV5-1; clone_size: few; d_call: .; j_call: TRBJ2-6; cdr3_aa: CASSLDRRTGANVLTF; cdr3_nt: TGCGCCAGCAGCTTGGACCGCCGAACTGGGGCCAACGTCCTGACTTTC
v_call: TRBV9; clone_size: .; d_call: TRBD1; j_call: TRBJ2-3; cdr3_aa: CASSVRDRITDTQYF; cdr3_nt: TGTGCCAGCAGCGTCCGGGACAGGATCACAGATACGCAGTATTTT
v_call: TRBV3-1; clone_size: .; d_call: .; j_call: TRBJ2-7; cdr3_aa: CASSQETPGNEQYF; cdr3_nt: TGTGCCAGCAGCCAAGAGACCCCTGGGAATGAGCAGTACTTC